The 21 T cell receptor beta chains below all came from one sample that was sequenced in a study of technical replicates of blood from a handful of donors. The protocol was immunoSEQ multiplex PCR, while the TCRdb copy is restricted to in-frame clones and leaves out a portion. The sample consists of nearly 90,000 clones, 95% of them appearing once. Sequenced input: T cells isolated from PBMCs. Receptors were obtained from a human donor in good health.

The CDR3 DNA sequence: TGTGCCAGCAGCGTAGAGGGACAGGGAAACACCATATATTTT. Protein product: CASSVEGQGNTIYF. This chain connects TRBV9 to TRBJ1-3; 7 bases fit TRBD1. J lost 4 bases, V lost 0 bases, and 1 base had no gene match. Per germline, CDR1 SGDLS and CDR2 YYNGEE. The CDR3 length is 14 residues. Using reference TRBV9 and TRBJ1-3 for the parts outside the CDR3, the full variable domain is DSGVTQTPKHLITATGQRVTLRCSPRSGDLSVYWYQQSLDQGLQFLIQYYNGEERAKGNILERFSAQQFPDLHSELNLSSLELGDSALYFCASSVEGQGNTIYFGEGSWLTVV.

The chain uses TRBV15 and TRBJ1-5, with D unresolved. CDR3 length equals 16 residues. Trimming left V 3 bases short and J 1 base short, with 13 bases between. Germline loops: CDR1 LNHNV, CDR2 YYDKDF (reference sequence). For the CDR3, the DNA is TGTGCCACCAGCAGTGGGCAGCTGACAAGCAATCAGCCCCAGCATTTT. This encodes CATSSGQLTSNQPQHF.

CDR3 coding DNA: TGCGCCAGCAGTGAGGGCGGAGAAGCTTACAATGAGCAGTTCTTC. It translates to CASSEGGEAYNEQFF. The chain has TRBV10-1 and TRBJ2-1; D gene uncertain. CDR3 length equals 15 residues. Per germline, CDR1 WNHNN and CDR2 SYGVQD (reference sequence). Trimming pared 2 bases from V and 4 bases from J, leaving 12 bases between.

The chain has TRBV5-5 and TRBJ1-5, with a weak D call TRBD1 (6 bases). Trimming removed 4 bases from V and 3 bases from J, with 11 bases in between. CDR3 size: 14 residues. Germline assignment: CDR1 SGHKS and CDR2 YYEKEE (reference sequence). The CDR3 region is CASSMWTDNQPQHF. The CDR3 DNA follows: TGTGCCAGCAGCATGTGGACAGACAATCAGCCCCAGCATTTT.

This clone showed up just once. The chain recombines TRBV5-5 with TRBJ2-1; 9 bases agree with TRBD2. CDR1 SGHKS and CDR2 YYEKEE come from the germline V gene (reference sequence). CDR3 length: 15 amino acids. Germline trimming cut 4 bases from V and 6 bases from J; bases unmatched to any gene: 8. In DNA form, the CDR3 reads TGTGCCAGCAGCCAAAGACTAGCGGCAACCAATGAGCAGTTCTTC. It translates to CASSQRLAATNEQFF. Full variable domain (outside the CDR3, taken from reference TRBV5-5 and TRBJ2-1): DAGVTQSPTHLIKTRGQQVTLRCSPISGHKSVSWYQQVLGQGPQFIFQYYEKEERGRGNFPDRFSARQFPNYSSELNVNALLLGDSALYLCASSQRLAATNEQFFGPGTRLTVL.

The chain recombines TRBV19 with TRBJ1-1; 11 nucleotides match TRBD1. Germline V gene sequence: CDR1 LNHDA, CDR2 SQIVND (reference sequence). The CDR3 totals 18 residues. V gave up 1 base and J gave up 0 bases; unmatched junction bases: 7. The CDR3 DNA reads as TGTGCCAGTAGTATAGGGGCACGGGACAGGGGGATGAACACTGAAGCTTTCTTT. Translating gives CASSIGARDRGMNTEAFF.

This clone was observed once. The J gene is TRBJ2-3, the V gene TRBV5-1, with D perhaps TRBD1 (6 bases). CDR3 length: 15 residues. The germline CDR1 and CDR2 sequences are SGHRS and YFSETQ. V gave up 2 bases and J gave up 0 bases, with 10 bases separating them. The CDR3 loop reads CASSLQGFSTDTQYF. In nucleotides, the CDR3 is TGCGCCAGCAGCTTACAGGGCTTTAGCACAGATACGCAGTATTTT.

The chain employs TRBV11-1 and TRBJ2-1; D is undetermined. V was clipped by 5 bases and J by 4 bases, with 9 bases between them. This CDR3 is 13 amino acids long. The V gene's germline CDR1 is SGHAT and CDR2 FQDESV (reference sequence). The CDR3 DNA reads as TGTGCCAGCAGCACCGGAGCTTACAATGAGCAGTTCTTC. This translates into CASSTGAYNEQFF.

V usage is TRBV30 and J usage is TRBJ2-5, with a possible D match to TRBD2 (5 bases). The CDR3 sequence is 13 residues long. From germline, CDR1 is GTSNPN and CDR2 SVGIG (reference sequence). The V end was cut by 5 bases, the J end by 4 bases, with 14 bases between. The CDR3 spells CAWGLGSLETQYF. As DNA, the CDR3 is TGTGCCTGGGGACTGGGTTCCCTAGAGACCCAGTACTTC.

In this sample, this clone turned up a few times. J is TRBJ1-1 and V is TRBV29-1; maybe TRBD1 (6 bases). The V gene lost 6 bases and the J gene lost 7 bases, with 15 bases spanning the gap. Germline assignment: CDR1 SQVTM and CDR2 ANQGSEA. This CDR3 contains 12 residues. The CDR3 here is CSVEQGGGEAFF. The DNA of the CDR3 is TGCAGCGTGGAACAGGGAGGAGGTGAAGCTTTCTTT.

The CDR3 nucleotides read TGTGCCAGCAGACAGGGGACTGGGGGCTACACCTTC. Its translation: CASRQGTGGYTF. This chain joins TRBV19 and TRBJ1-2; TRBD1 aligns across 8 bases. The V gene's germline CDR1 is LNHDA and CDR2 SQIVND (reference sequence). The CDR3 covers 12 residues. The V segment lost 9 bases and the J segment 8 bases; nucleotides outside the gene matches: 8.

This rearrangement joins TRBV9 to TRBJ2-7, with D unclear. The CDR3 has 14 residues. Germline V CDR1 and CDR2: SGDLS, YYNGEE. V was trimmed by 0 bases and J by 4 bases, leaving 11 bases between them. CDR3 loop: CASSVGSGWYEQYF. The CDR3 DNA is TGTGCCAGCAGCGTAGGATCCGGTTGGTACGAGCAGTACTTC.

The rearrangement links TRBV28 to TRBJ1-5; 7 bases align to TRBD1. CDR1 and CDR2 from the germline V gene are MDHEN and SYDVKM. The trim removed 9 bases at V and 6 bases at J, leaving 8 bases unmatched. This CDR3 spans 13 amino acids. The CDR3 is CASATGTAQPQHF. CDR3 nucleotides: TGTGCCAGTGCAACAGGGACAGCTCAGCCCCAGCATTTT.

This chain connects TRBV12-5 to TRBJ2-1, with D perhaps matching TRBD2 (6 bases). Trimming shortened V by 10 bases and J by 8 bases, and 21 bases separated the two germline ends. Per germline, CDR1 LGHNT and CDR2 FRNRAP. The CDR3 length is 14 residues. CDR3 bases: TGTGCTACCCGGTGGAGGGAACTTTCGGATGAGCAGTTCTTC. It yields the protein CATRWRELSDEQFF.

J is TRBJ1-5 and V is TRBV28, with TRBD1 matching 8 bases. Looked up from germline, CDR1 is MDHEN and CDR2 is SYDVKM. The CDR3 totals 14 residues. V trimming: 2 bases; J trimming: 15 bases; junction bases outside the gene matches: 12. This CDR3 reads CASSLISETGVGHF. The CDR3 DNA reads TGTGCCAGCAGTTTAATATCCGAGACAGGGGTAGGGCATTTT.

This chain uses TRBV9 with TRBJ2-3; 9 bases match TRBD2. V shed 3 bases, J shed 3 bases, and the junction held 5 bases outside the gene matches. The CDR3 is made up of 15 amino acids. From germline, CDR1 is SGDLS and CDR2 YYNGEE. The CDR3 spells CASSDSGSRTDTQYF. The CDR3 nucleotides are TGTGCCAGCAGCGATAGCGGGAGTAGGACAGATACGCAGTATTTT.

CDR3 residues: CASSLVSLADTDYEQYF. CDR3 DNA sequence: TGTGCCAGCAGCTTAGTTTCCCTAGCGGACACCGACTACGAGCAGTACTTC. V usage is TRBV7-9 and J usage is TRBJ2-7, with 7 bases identical to TRBD2. The CDR3 spans 17 residues. The junction had 12 bases not matched to a gene; V was cut back by 1 base and J by 3 bases. Germline CDR1 SEHNR, CDR2 FQNEAQ (reference sequence).

This clone appeared a single time. The genes are TRBV9 and TRBJ1-2, with a weak D call TRBD1 (5 bases). CDR1 SGDLS and CDR2 YYNGEE come from the germline V gene. Trimming left V 0 bases short and J 4 bases short, with 13 bases between. The CDR3 length is 15 residues. Here the CDR3 reads CASSVGSDSVYGYTF. CDR3 in DNA: TGTGCCAGCAGCGTAGGATCAGACAGTGTCTATGGCTACACCTTC.

This chain uses TRBV19 with TRBJ2-3, with D possibly matching TRBD2 (6 bases). Germline V gives CDR1 LNHDA, CDR2 SQIVND (reference sequence). The CDR3 loop spans 19 amino acids. Deletions cut 1 base from V and 2 bases from J, with 22 bases between. The CDR3 coding sequence is TGTGCCAGTAGTATAGGGGGGAGCCTAGTGGGGGGACTCACAGATACGCAGTATTTT. Translating it yields CASSIGGSLVGGLTDTQYF.

The chain joins TRBV7-9 to TRBJ2-7, with D uncertain. V lost 7 bases and J 6 bases, leaving 25 bases between the germline ends. Germline lookup yields CDR1 SEHNR and CDR2 FQNEAQ (reference sequence). This CDR3 spans 16 amino acids. This CDR3 reads CASIELRHSLLFEQYF. The CDR3 DNA sequence: TGTGCCAGCATCGAACTTAGGCACAGCCTACTCTTCGAGCAGTACTTC.

This clone has a single count. V and J are TRBV30 and TRBJ1-2; TRBD1 might be the D (6 bases). The CDR3 is 14 amino acids. CDR1 is GTSNPN and CDR2 is SVGIG in the germline V gene (reference sequence). V was trimmed by 4 bases and J by 4 bases, leaving 16 bases between them. The CDR3 here is CAWILGRQAYGYTF. In DNA form, the CDR3 reads TGTGCCTGGATTTTAGGAAGACAGGCCTATGGCTACACCTTC.